The sequence of this T cell receptor beta chain was determined in a study of CD8+ T cells in alopecia areata. At the level of the study: A regimen of oral tofacitinib, 5 to 10 mg twice daily, was given to treated patients. Findings and limits, study-wide: Tofacitinib produced a significant decrease in scalp clonality and in expanded CD8+ clones among the top 100.

CDR3 length: 15 amino acids. Germline V CDR1 and CDR2: LNHDA, SQIVND (reference sequence). Between the trimmed V and J ends, which lost 7 bases and 3 bases, there was a span of 17 bases. Treatment: oral pan-JAK inhibitor, 5-10 mg twice daily. With regard to this clone: Its matching antigen is unknown.

cDNA prepared by RNA extraction and subsequent reverse transcription served as the template for sequencing. Sequenced by immunoSEQ multiplex PCR; TCRdb stores in-frame clones only, minus some. The table has roughly 190,000 clones, about 60% seen once. The chain carries TRBV19 and TRBJ2-3; tentatively, D is TRBD1 or TRBD2 (5 bases each). The sequence was collected from a human donor with alopecia areata. Sequencing was performed on CD4+ T cells sorted from blood, taken at week 4, from a patient treated with tofacitinib. The CDR3 loop reads CASTLRASGTDTQYF. CDR3 in DNA: TGTGCCAGTACCCTCAGGGCCTCGGGAACAGATACGCAGTATTTT.